The clone carrying this TCR beta chain showed up just a few times. The data belong to a study of regulatory T cells in long-lasting Graves disease. Documented time point: persistent/refractory GD, antithyroid drugs over 5 years with positive TRAb. Preparation of the TCR library used RNA extracted from PBMCs. CDR3 regions were amplified by Arm-PCR using iRepertoire HTBI primers to build TCR beta libraries. TCRdb processed the multiplex PCR reads anew with MiXCR; each CDR3 protein has one entry. The sample has under 500,000 distinct CDR3 sequences, around 20% seen once. With 1 base removed from V and 5 bases from J, the gap between germline ends came to 17 bases. The CDR3 is made up of 16 amino acids. The germline V gene encodes CDR1 LNHNV and CDR2 YYDKDF (reference sequence).

This TCR came from a female donor with Graves disease. The specimen comprised peripheral blood mononuclear cells (PBMCs), sampled when the disease was refractory, from a patient treated with antithyroid drugs. This chain links TRBV15 with TRBJ1-1; D ambiguous. The CDR3 reads CATSRASGVGNTEAFF. CDR3 nucleotides: TGTGCCACCAGCAGAGCGTCGGGAGTCGGGAATACTGAAGCTTTCTTT.